This TCR beta chain was documented in a study of T cells after yellow fever vaccination. Study-level findings and limits: Most primary-vaccination clones reappeared after the booster (about 96% CD4, 88% CD8). Though weaker, the secondary response peaked faster, on day 5 versus 15.

This clonotype was counted at least ten times. The trim removed 0 bases at V and 4 bases at J, leaving 0 bases unmatched. Looked up from germline, CDR1 is MRHNA and CDR2 is SNTAGT. The CDR3 contains 15 residues. The TCR cDNA carried a universal primer site and UMIs from 5'RACE template switching. One entry per CDR3 protein results from TCRdb running MiXCR on the 5' RACE reads. The table includes 11,000 to 15,000 distinct CDR3 sequences, under 7.5% detected once. The chain carries TRBV6-4 and TRBJ2-2, with TRBD2 matching over 9 bases. The TCR comes from a man aged 18 to 29 who received the YFV17D yellow fever vaccine. The sequenced sample was PBMCs, either bulk or a sorted T-cell subset (CD4+, CD8+, memory, or dextramer-sorted; not recorded which), obtained on the day of the yellow fever booster vaccination. The CDR3 reads CASSDSSGGTGELFF. The CDR3 bases are TGTGCCAGCAGTGACTCTAGCGGGGGCACCGGGGAGCTGTTTTTT.